These T cell receptor beta chains were read from a single sample in a study of T-cell memory formation after mild COVID-19. TCRdb used MiXCR to reprocess the 5' RACE reads, holding one entry per CDR3 protein. The table has 300,000 to 400,000 distinct CDR3 sequences, under 25% seen once. What was sequenced was PBMCs or a T cell subset sorted from them (not recorded which). These receptors all come from an adult woman who had mild COVID-19 (a few samples of this study predate the infection). Cell type and time point are not known. Each CDR3 is given with its conserved first and last residue.

TRBV7-2	TRBJ1-5	CASSLGTGWYQPQHF
TRBV14	TRBJ2-3	CASSQVGGGDTQYF
TRBV9	TRBJ2-5	CASSVGGEETQYF
TRBV7-3	TRBJ2-5	CASSLGGGFQETQYF
TRBV27	TRBJ2-4	CASRESGLRSNIQYF
TRBV12-3/TRBV12-4	TRBJ2-3	CASSELAGVDTQYF
TRBV24-1	TRBJ1-5	CATSGSGRGQPQHF
TRBV5-1	TRBJ1-3	CASSLVPLRQTDTIYF
TRBV3-1	TRBJ2-5	CASSTLRGQETQYF
TRBV9	TRBJ2-3	CASSVATRTSTDTQYF
TRBV9	TRBJ1-4	CASSVGLGTGNEKLFF
TRBV5-1	TRBJ1-1	CASSWIPQGSVNTEAFF
TRBV12-3/TRBV12-4	TRBJ2-5	CASGLLRQQETQYF
TRBV27	TRBJ2-3	CASRNGGDTQYF
TRBV7-2	TRBJ2-5	CASSLSPAVQETQYF
TRBV7-3	TRBJ2-3	CASSLKSGGTDTQYF
TRBV29-1	TRBJ2-7	CSGWTSGSEQYF
TRBV7-6	TRBJ1-5	CATGLHQPQHF
TRBV15	TRBJ2-7	CATRSGRERYEQYF
TRBV30	TRBJ2-3	CAWSQTGGSTDTQYF
TRBV12-3/TRBV12-4	TRBJ1-1	CASRGMNTEAFF
TRBV18	TRBJ1-1	CASSPQGARTEAFF
TRBV7-2	TRBJ2-7	CASSLGPGFLYEQYF
TRBV3-1	TRBJ2-7	CASRDSLRYEQYF
TRBV4-3	TRBJ1-1	CASSLAGTGSTEAFF
TRBV10-3	TRBJ1-6	CAISESWGRPHGDSPLHF
TRBV21-1	TRBJ2-7	CASSTSTSGRARGFTYEQYF
TRBV24-1	TRBJ2-4	CATSAAGANIQYF
TRBV7-2	TRBJ2-5	CASSSQGAKETQYF
TRBV5-1	TRBJ2-1	CASRRGFGDNEQFF
TRBV5-1	TRBJ1-2	CASSLERGYGYTF
TRBV30	TRBJ1-6	CAWSVLSSYNSPLHF
TRBV30	TRBJ2-3	CAWDRGRTDTQYF
TRBV6-5	TRBJ1-1	CASSQGPAGNEAFF
TRBV10-3	TRBJ2-1	CAISDGYEQFF
TRBV20-1	TRBJ2-3	CSAGRTADTQYF
TRBV20-1	TRBJ1-1	CSARQGGTEAFF
TRBV19	TRBJ2-4	CASSMVGLAKNIQYF
TRBV5-8	TRBJ2-2	CASNQRGSDGELFF
TRBV10-3	TRBJ2-5	CAISEPGQGFRETQYF
TRBV20-1	TRBJ2-5	CSARSGGSETQYF
TRBV20-1	TRBJ1-1	CSAIRDTLGTEAFF